The sequence of this TCR beta chain was determined in a study of T cells after yellow fever vaccination. Study-wide background: In the case of low-cell-number fractions, SMART-Seq v4 Ultra Low Input was used for preparation.

MiXCR, applied by TCRdb to the 5' RACE reads, yields one record per CDR3 protein. Of about 170,000 distinct CDR3 sequences listed, approximately 9.9% are singletons. V lost 2 bases and J lost 1, with 6 bases in between. The CDR3 consists of 14 residues. The germline V gene encodes CDR1 MNHEY and CDR2 SVGEGT. Comment on this clonotype: As yet, its antigen is unknown.

Study outcomes and limitations: Detected again after the booster were most primary-vaccination clones, at 95% to 97% CD4 and about 89% CD8.

The chain uses TRBV6-2 or TRBV6-3 and TRBJ1-3; no clear D gene. The TCR sequence derives from a young man who received the YFV17D yellow fever vaccine. Sequenced here: CD8+ T cells sorted from PBMCs, sampled 15 days after the yellow fever booster vaccination. CDR3 sequence reads: CASSYGVSGNTIYF. Written as DNA, the CDR3 is TGTGCCAGCAGTTACGGGGTTTCTGGAAACACCATATATTTT.